Below, 29 T cell receptor beta chains from the same sample are listed, as sequenced in a study of T cell responses to AZD1222 COVID-19 vaccine. Clones were sequenced by immunoSEQ multiplex PCR, and TCRdb holds only the in-frame ones, with some missing. This table has about 150,000 clones, about 88% appearing once. The starting material was peripheral blood, obtained on day 0 of AZD1222 vaccination. The source is an adult in good health.

The chain combines TRBV6-5 with TRBJ2-5; 7 bases agree with TRBD2. Germline values: CDR1 MNHEY, CDR2 SVGAGI. This CDR3 spans 14 amino acids. Trimming took 3 bases from V and 4 from J; bases not matched to a gene: 5. CDR3 coding DNA: TGTGCCAGCAGTTATGCAGGGAGGGGAGAGACCCAGTACTTC. As protein: CASSYAGRGETQYF.

The chain links TRBV5-1 to TRBJ2-7; unclear D gene. The V end was cut by 0 bases, the J end by 2 bases, with 9 bases between. This CDR3 comprises 14 residues. Germline CDR1 and CDR2: SGHRS and YFSETQ. CDR3 nucleotides: TGCGCCAGCAGCTTGGACGGCGGTCCCTACGAGCAGTACTTC. Protein: CASSLDGGPYEQYF.

The rearrangement uses TRBV28 and TRBJ1-1; 10 bases are shared with TRBD1. The CDR3 has 14 amino acids. With 3 bases clipped from V and 5 bases from J, the junction kept 3 bases outside the gene matches. CDR1 and CDR2 from the germline V gene are MDHEN and SYDVKM. CDR3 residues: CASSFDRGLTEAFF. CDR3 DNA: TGTGCCAGCAGTTTCGACAGGGGGCTGACTGAAGCTTTCTTT.

The rearrangement links TRBV9 to TRBJ1-3; perhaps TRBD1 as D (6 bases). Trimming took off 4 bases at V and 4 bases at J, with 12 bases between the two ends. The germline V gene has CDR1 SGDLS and CDR2 YYNGEE. The CDR3 has 14 amino acids. DNA of the CDR3: TGTGCCAGCAGCTTAGGACAGTTCGGAAACACCATATATTTT. Translation gives CASSLGQFGNTIYF.

The rearrangement uses TRBV4-3 and TRBJ1-4; 7 nucleotides align to TRBD1. Germline assignment: CDR1 LGHNA and CDR2 YSLEER. V was pared by 4 bases and J by 10 bases, with 12 bases of the junction left unmatched. The CDR3 has 15 residues. This chain's CDR3 is CASSPGGQISRKLFF. The CDR3 DNA is TGCGCCAGCAGCCCAGGGGGACAGATCAGTCGAAAACTGTTTTTT.

CDR3 region: CASRPTSGTYNEQFF. For the CDR3, the DNA is TGTGCCAGCAGGCCAACTAGCGGCACCTACAATGAGCAGTTCTTC. The chain couples TRBV11-2 to TRBJ2-1, with 8 bases that match TRBD2. Per the germline V gene, CDR1 is SGHAT and CDR2 is FQNNGV. This CDR3 has 15 amino acids. The J segment lost 2 bases and the V segment lost 6 bases, leaving 6 bases of the junction unmatched.

This chain connects TRBV3-1 (or the pseudogene TRBV3-2) to TRBJ1-6; D is unclear. CDR1 and CDR2 from the germline V gene are LGHDT and YNNKEL (reference sequence). The CDR3 consists of 15 residues. V was trimmed by 0 bases and J by 6 bases, leaving 9 bases between them. The CDR3 sequence is CASSQDMVGNSPLHF. CDR3 nucleotide sequence: TGTGCCAGCAGCCAAGATATGGTGGGTAATTCACCCCTCCACTTT.

This rearrangement joins TRBV18 to TRBJ2-1; 11 bases fit TRBD2. V dropped 6 bases and J dropped 3; count of bases not matched to a gene: 4. The length of the CDR3 is 15 residues. In germline, CDR1 is KGHSH, CDR2 LQKENI. The CDR3 DNA reads TGTGCCAGCTCGGCGCTAGCGGGGGGCTACAATGAGCAGTTCTTC. It specifies CASSALAGGYNEQFF.

This clone was observed a few times. V and J are TRBV6-2 or TRBV6-3 and TRBJ1-1; TRBD1 matches 8 bases. The CDR3 loop spans 12 amino acids. CDR1 is MNHEY and CDR2 is SVGEGT in the germline V gene. V shed 5 bases, J shed 4 bases, and the junction held 0 bases outside the gene matches. The CDR3 region is CASSQGATEAFF. CDR3 in DNA: TGTGCCAGCAGTCAGGGGGCCACTGAAGCTTTCTTT.

The V call is TRBV7-2, the J call TRBJ2-7, with D perhaps being TRBD1 or TRBD2 (5 bases each). The CDR3 extends over 14 amino acids. Trimming cost V 5 bases and J 2 bases, with 13 bases left between them. Germline values: CDR1 SGHTA, CDR2 FQGNSA. The CDR3 here is CASSQFGAAYEQYF. The CDR3 DNA is TGTGCCAGCAGCCAATTCGGGGCGGCCTACGAGCAGTACTTC.

V gene TRBV4-2 combines with J gene TRBJ2-7; maybe TRBD2 (6 bases). Trimming took off 0 bases at V and 6 bases at J, with 18 bases between the two ends. The germline V gene has CDR1 LGHNA and CDR2 YNFKEQ. CDR3 length equals 16 residues. The CDR3 DNA is TGTGCCAGCAGCCAAGATTGGCGGGGCATGATTAGCGAGCAGTACTTC. Amino acid sequence: CASSQDWRGMISEQYF.

This clone was detected a few times. The chain couples TRBV10-3 to TRBJ1-2, with D maybe TRBD1 (6 bases). This CDR3 is built from 13 residues. V was clipped by 5 bases and J by 7 bases, with 14 bases between them. Germline V gene lookup returns CDR1 ENHRY and CDR2 SYGVKD. CDR3 sequence: CAISLPGVSGYTF. The CDR3 DNA reads TGTGCCATCAGTCTTCCAGGGGTTTCTGGCTACACCTTC.

This clone showed up just once. This chain joins TRBV19 and TRBJ2-1; 7 nucleotides line up with TRBD2. This CDR3 comprises 12 residues. CDR1 is LNHDA and CDR2 is SQIVND in the germline V gene (reference sequence). V lost 4 bases to trimming and J lost 8 bases; unmatched junction nucleotides: 2. The CDR3 loop is CASSTSGDEQFF. The CDR3 bases are TGTGCCAGTAGTACTAGCGGAGATGAGCAGTTCTTC. Full variable domain (remainder filled in from reference TRBV19 and TRBJ2-1): DGGITQSPKYLFRKEGQNVTLSCEQNLNHDAMYWYRQDPGQGLRLIYYSQIVNDFQKGDIAEGYSVSREKKESFPLTVTSAQKNPTAFYLCASSTSGDEQFFGPGTRLTVL.

The V and J genes are TRBV6-5 and TRBJ2-7; D is undetermined. From germline, CDR1 is MNHEY and CDR2 SVGAGI. Between the trimmed V and J ends, which lost 0 bases and 3 bases, there was a span of 12 bases. The CDR3 contains 15 residues. The CDR3 spells CASSYSAGFNYEQYF. As DNA, the CDR3 is TGTGCCAGCAGTTACTCGGCAGGATTTAACTACGAGCAGTACTTC.

The genes are TRBV6-5 and TRBJ1-2; D remains ambiguous. CDR1 is MNHEY, CDR2 SVGAGI, per germline. V gave up 5 bases and J gave up 4 bases, with 11 bases separating them. CDR3 size: 13 residues. Here the CDR3 DNA reads TGTGCCAGCAGTCAGGACGAAGTCTATGGCTACACCTTC. It yields the protein CASSQDEVYGYTF.

The genes are TRBV28 and TRBJ2-7; D call uncertain. Germline V gene lookup returns CDR1 MDHEN and CDR2 SYDVKM. The CDR3 has 13 residues. The germline V and J ends were trimmed by 2 bases and 2 bases, with 7 bases remaining between them. The CDR3 DNA is TGTGCCAGCAGTTTAACCGGGCCCTACGAGCAGTACTTC. It specifies CASSLTGPYEQYF.

The chain couples TRBV7-9 to TRBJ2-5; D possibly corresponds to TRBD2 (6 bases). V was trimmed by 6 bases and J by 4 bases, leaving 9 bases between them. Germline V lookup: CDR1 SEHNR, CDR2 FQNEAQ (reference sequence). The CDR3 covers 12 residues. DNA for the CDR3: TGTGCCAGCAGTCAGGAGGGAGAGACCCAGTACTTC. Amino acids: CASSQEGETQYF.

The CDR3 nucleotides are TGTGCCAGCAGTCCCCTGGACAGTAGAGCCTACGAGCAGTACTTC. This gives the protein CASSPLDSRAYEQYF. The rearrangement uses TRBV6-6 and TRBJ2-7; possible D gene TRBD1, 6 bases. The CDR3 has 15 residues. Trimming removed 5 bases from V and 2 bases from J, with 16 bases in between. Germline values: CDR1 MNHNY, CDR2 SVGAGI (reference sequence).

CDR3 coding DNA: TGTGCCAGCAGCGTAGGGGTCACACAAGAGACCCAGTACTTC. Encoded protein: CASSVGVTQETQYF. The genes are TRBV9 and TRBJ2-5; D gene unclear. The CDR3 is 14 amino acids. V dropped 0 bases and J dropped 2 bases, with 8 bases sitting between them. Germline lookup yields CDR1 SGDLS and CDR2 YYNGEE.

The V gene is TRBV7-6, the J gene TRBJ2-2; D is ambiguous. Germline CDR1 and CDR2: SGHVS and FNYEAQ. The CDR3 has 17 amino acids. V lost 1 base, J lost 1 base, and 13 bases lay in between. The CDR3 here is CASSLGGLVGNTGELFF. The CDR3 region has the DNA TGTGCCAGCAGCTTAGGTGGGCTTGTTGGGAACACCGGGGAGCTGTTTTTT.

This clone showed up just a few times. The rearrangement uses TRBV11-2 and TRBJ2-7, with 8 bases fitting TRBD1. Per the germline V gene, CDR1 is SGHAT and CDR2 is FQNNGV. The ends lost 5 bases at V and 5 bases at J; junction bases unmatched: 8. CDR3 length: 14 residues. CDR3 region: CASSLNQGANEQYF. The CDR3, as DNA: TGTGCCAGCAGCCTCAATCAGGGGGCCAACGAGCAGTACTTC.

This chain uses TRBV5-1 with TRBJ2-2; the match to TRBD1 covers 11 bases. The germline V gene encodes CDR1 SGHRS and CDR2 YFSETQ. The J segment lost 3 bases and the V segment lost 3 bases, leaving 4 bases of the junction unmatched. The CDR3 loop spans 16 amino acids. DNA of the CDR3: TGCGCCAGCAGCTGGACAGGGGGCTTGGACACCGGGGAGCTGTTTTTT. Translating it yields CASSWTGGLDTGELFF.

This chain uses TRBV3-1 (or the pseudogene TRBV3-2) with TRBJ1-3; unclear D gene. Germline CDR1 LGHDT, CDR2 YNNKEL (reference sequence). V lost 2 bases, J lost 0 bases, and 11 bases lay in between. The CDR3 has 16 residues. The CDR3 protein is CASSQRIRLSGNTIYF. In DNA, the CDR3 is TGTGCCAGCAGCCAACGCATCCGACTCTCTGGAAACACCATATATTTT.

This chain uses TRBV3-1 (or the pseudogene TRBV3-2) with TRBJ2-7; weak D call: TRBD2 (6 bases). The CDR3 spans 12 residues. CDR1 LGHDT and CDR2 YNNKEL come from the germline V gene (reference sequence). Trimming took off 6 bases at V and 6 bases at J, with 12 bases between the two ends. In nucleotides, the CDR3 is TGTGCCAGCAGAGGGACTCCGACCGAGCAGTACTTC. Translated: CASRGTPTEQYF.

The rearrangement joins TRBV6-5 to TRBJ1-4; 8 bases match TRBD1. V dropped 5 bases and J dropped 4; count of bases not matched to a gene: 6. The CDR3 spans 15 residues. Germline V gene sequence: CDR1 MNHEY, CDR2 SVGAGI. The CDR3 reads CASSPPGQVNEKLFF. DNA of the CDR3: TGTGCCAGCAGTCCCCCGGGACAGGTTAATGAAAAACTGTTTTTT.

CDR3 sequence: CASSQEGQGSGANVLTF. CDR3 DNA: TGCGCCAGCAGCCAAGAAGGACAGGGCTCTGGGGCCAACGTCCTGACTTTC. This rearrangement joins TRBV4-3 to TRBJ2-6; 8 bases line up with TRBD1. The J segment lost 0 bases and the V segment lost 0 bases, leaving 1 base of the junction unmatched. The germline V gene encodes CDR1 LGHNA and CDR2 YSLEER. This CDR3 spans 17 amino acids.

The chain employs TRBV6-1 and TRBJ1-5; D is possibly TRBD1 (6 bases). Germline loops: CDR1 MNHNS, CDR2 SASEGT. Trimming took off 1 base at V and 7 bases at J, with 11 bases between the two ends. The CDR3 loop spans 14 amino acids. The CDR3 loop reads CASSEGGGLQPQHF. In nucleotides, the CDR3 is TGTGCCAGCAGTGAAGGAGGGGGGCTGCAGCCCCAGCATTTT.

The V gene is TRBV7-9, the J gene TRBJ2-1, with D uncertain. The V end lost 1 base, the J end lost 8 bases, and 6 bases lay between the germline ends. This CDR3 has 12 residues. CDR1 and CDR2 (germline): SEHNR, FQNEAQ (reference sequence). The CDR3 sequence is CASSLVPYEQFF. DNA of the CDR3: TGTGCCAGCAGCTTAGTCCCCTATGAGCAGTTCTTC.

The chain couples TRBV5-1 to TRBJ1-1; 7 bases align to TRBD1. This CDR3 spans 13 amino acids. The J segment lost 6 bases and the V segment lost 3 bases, leaving 5 bases of the junction unmatched. Germline V gene lookup returns CDR1 SGHRS and CDR2 YFSETQ. DNA for the CDR3: TGCGCCAGCAGCTCGTTACAGGGGTCTGAAGCTTTCTTT. It specifies CASSSLQGSEAFF. Supplemented by reference TRBV5-1 and TRBJ1-1, the full variable domain reads KAGVTQTPRYLIKTRGQQVTLSCSPISGHRSVSWYQQTPGQGLQFLFEYFSETQRNKGNFPGRFSGRQFSNSRSEMNVSTLELGDSALYLCASSSLQGSEAFFGQGTRLTVV.